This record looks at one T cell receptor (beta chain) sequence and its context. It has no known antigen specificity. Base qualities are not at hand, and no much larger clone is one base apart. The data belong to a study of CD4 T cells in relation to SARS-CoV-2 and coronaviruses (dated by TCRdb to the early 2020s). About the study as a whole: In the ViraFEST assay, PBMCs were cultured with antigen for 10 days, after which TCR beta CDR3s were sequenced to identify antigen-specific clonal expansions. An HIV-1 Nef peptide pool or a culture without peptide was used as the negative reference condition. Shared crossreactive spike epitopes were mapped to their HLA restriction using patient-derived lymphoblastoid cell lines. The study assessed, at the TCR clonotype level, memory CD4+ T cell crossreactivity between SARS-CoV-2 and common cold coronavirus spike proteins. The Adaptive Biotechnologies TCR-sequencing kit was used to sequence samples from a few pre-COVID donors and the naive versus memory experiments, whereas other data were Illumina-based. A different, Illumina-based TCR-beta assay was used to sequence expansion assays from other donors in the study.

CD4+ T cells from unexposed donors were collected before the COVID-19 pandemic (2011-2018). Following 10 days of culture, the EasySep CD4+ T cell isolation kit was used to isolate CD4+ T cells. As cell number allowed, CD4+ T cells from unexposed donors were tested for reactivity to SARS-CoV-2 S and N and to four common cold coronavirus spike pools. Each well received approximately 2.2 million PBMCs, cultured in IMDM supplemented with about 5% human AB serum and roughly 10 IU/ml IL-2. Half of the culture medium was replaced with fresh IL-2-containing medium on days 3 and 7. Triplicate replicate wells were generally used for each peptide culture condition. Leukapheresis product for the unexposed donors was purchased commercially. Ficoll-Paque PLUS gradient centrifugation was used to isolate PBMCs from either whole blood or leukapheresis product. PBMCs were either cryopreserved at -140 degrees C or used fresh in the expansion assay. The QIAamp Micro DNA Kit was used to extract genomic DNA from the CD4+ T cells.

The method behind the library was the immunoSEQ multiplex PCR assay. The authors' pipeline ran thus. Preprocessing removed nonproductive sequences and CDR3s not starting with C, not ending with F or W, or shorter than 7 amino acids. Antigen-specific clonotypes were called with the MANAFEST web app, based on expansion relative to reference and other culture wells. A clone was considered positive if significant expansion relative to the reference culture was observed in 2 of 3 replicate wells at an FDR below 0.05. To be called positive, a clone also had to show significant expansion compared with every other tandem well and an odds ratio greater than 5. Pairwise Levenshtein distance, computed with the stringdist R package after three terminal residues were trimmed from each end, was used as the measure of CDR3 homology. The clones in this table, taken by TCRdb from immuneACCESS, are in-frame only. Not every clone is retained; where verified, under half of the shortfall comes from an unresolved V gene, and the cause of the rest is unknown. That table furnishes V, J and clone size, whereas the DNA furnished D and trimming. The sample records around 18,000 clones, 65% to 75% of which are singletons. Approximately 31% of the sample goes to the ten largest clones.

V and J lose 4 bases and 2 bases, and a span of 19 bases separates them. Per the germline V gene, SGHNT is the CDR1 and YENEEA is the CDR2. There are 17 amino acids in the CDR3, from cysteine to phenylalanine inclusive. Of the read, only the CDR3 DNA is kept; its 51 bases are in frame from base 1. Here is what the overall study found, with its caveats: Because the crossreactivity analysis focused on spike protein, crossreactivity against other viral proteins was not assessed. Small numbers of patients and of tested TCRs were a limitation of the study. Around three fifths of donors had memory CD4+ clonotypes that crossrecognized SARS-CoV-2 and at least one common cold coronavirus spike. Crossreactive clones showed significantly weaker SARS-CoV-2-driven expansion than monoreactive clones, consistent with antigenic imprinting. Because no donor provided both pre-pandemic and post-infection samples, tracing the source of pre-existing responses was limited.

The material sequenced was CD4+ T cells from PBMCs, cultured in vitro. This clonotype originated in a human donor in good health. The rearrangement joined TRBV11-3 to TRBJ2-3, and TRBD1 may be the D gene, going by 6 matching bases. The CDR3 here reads CASSWVPPGQTTDTQYF. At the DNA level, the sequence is TGTGCCAGCAGCTGGGTACCCCCGGGACAAACCACAGATACGCAGTATTTT. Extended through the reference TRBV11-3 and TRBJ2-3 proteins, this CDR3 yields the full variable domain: EAGVVQSPRYKIIEKKQPVAFWCNPISGHNTLYWYLQNLGQGPELLIRYENEEAVDDSQLPKDRFSAERLKGVDSTLKIQPAELGDSAVYLCASSWVPPGQTTDTQYFGPGTRLTVL.